Here is one T cell receptor (beta chain) with its context. Its matching antigen is unknown. The CDR3 totals 15 residues. CDR1 is SEHNR and CDR2 is FQNEAQ in the germline V gene (reference sequence). V shed 3 bases and J shed 1 base, with 9 bases lying between them. These data come from a study of shared clonotypes between healthy human individuals. Regarding the study as a whole: In general, naive subsets displayed greater estimated richness than memory subsets did.

Repertoires were generated with immunoSEQ multiplex PCR, while TCRdb's copy carries only in-frame clones and drops some. The table records about 1.5 million clones, around 98% of them present only once. This sequence joins TRBV7-9 and TRBJ2-2; D remains ambiguous. The origin of this receptor is a man younger than 45 in good health. Sequences were obtained from naive CD4+ T cells sorted from blood. Subset denoted: CD45RA+ positively selected. This chain's CDR3 is CASSFGSLNTGELFF. The CDR3 DNA sequence: TGTGCCAGCAGCTTTGGATCACTGAACACCGGGGAGCTGTTTTTT.